This T cell receptor (beta chain) was sequenced during a study of human T cells and chemical hapten exposure. CDR3 length equals 14 residues. Between the trimmed V and J ends, which lost 1 base and 9 bases, there was a span of 16 bases. CDR1 and CDR2 from the germline V gene are LGHNA and YSLEER. MiXCR, run by TCRdb on the RACE reads, gives a single entry per CDR3 protein. The data hold about 120,000 distinct CDR3 sequences, with approximately 15% observed a single time. Study observations and caveats: Higher patch test scores went with higher counts of PT1 expanded TCRs.

Described time point: pre-sensitization, week 0. Treatment of the sample: therapeutic diphenylcyclopropenone sensitization with weekly scalp DPC. Only after blood had been drawn was each patch test applied. Researchers extracted total RNA from unfractionated whole blood. About this clonotype: The antigen is unknown.

The rearrangement uses TRBV4-3 and TRBJ2-7; a possible D gene is TRBD1 (6 bases). The material was whole blood, obtained in connection with sensitization to the hapten diphenylcyclopropenone (DPC). This TCR derives from a woman under 30 with alopecia areata. Some clones in this sample may be carry-over from other donors' samples. CDR3: CASSQGTDAIRQYF. In DNA, the CDR3 is TGCGCCAGCAGCCAAGGGACAGACGCCATCCGGCAGTACTTC.